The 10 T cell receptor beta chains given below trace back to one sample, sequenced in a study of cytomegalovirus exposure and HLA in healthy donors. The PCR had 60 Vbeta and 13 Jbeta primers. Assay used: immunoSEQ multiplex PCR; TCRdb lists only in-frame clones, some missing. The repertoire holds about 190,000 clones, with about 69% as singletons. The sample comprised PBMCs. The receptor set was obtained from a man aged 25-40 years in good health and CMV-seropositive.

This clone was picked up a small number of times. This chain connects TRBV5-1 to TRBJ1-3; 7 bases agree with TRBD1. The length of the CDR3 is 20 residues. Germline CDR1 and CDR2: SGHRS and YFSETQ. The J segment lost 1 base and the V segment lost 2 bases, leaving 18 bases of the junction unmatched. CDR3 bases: TGCGCCAGCAGCTTACGGGCACAAGGACAGGCCTTGAGGTCTGGAAACACCATATATTTT. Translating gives CASSLRAQGQALRSGNTIYF.

DNA for the CDR3: TGTGCCAGCAGTGTGAGGGTAAACTATGGCTACACCTTC. Translation gives CASSVRVNYGYTF. The J gene is TRBJ1-2, the V gene TRBV2; D not resolved. Looked up from germline, CDR1 is SNHLY and CDR2 is FYNNEI. The V end was cut by 4 bases, the J end by 2 bases, with 8 bases between. The CDR3 loop spans 13 amino acids. Full variable domain (outside the CDR3, taken from reference TRBV2 and TRBJ1-2): EPEVTQTPSHQVTQMGQEVILRCVPISNHLYFYWYRQILGQKVEFLVSFYNNEISEKSEIFDDQFSVERPDGSNFTLKIRSTKLEDSAMYFCASSVRVNYGYTFGSGTRLTVV.

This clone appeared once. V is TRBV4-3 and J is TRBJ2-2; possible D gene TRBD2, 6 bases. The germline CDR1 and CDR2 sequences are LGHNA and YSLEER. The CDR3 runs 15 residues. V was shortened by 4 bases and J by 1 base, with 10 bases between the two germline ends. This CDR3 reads CASSLGSENTGELFF. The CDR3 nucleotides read TGCGCCAGCAGCCTCGGGAGTGAGAACACCGGGGAGCTGTTTTTT.

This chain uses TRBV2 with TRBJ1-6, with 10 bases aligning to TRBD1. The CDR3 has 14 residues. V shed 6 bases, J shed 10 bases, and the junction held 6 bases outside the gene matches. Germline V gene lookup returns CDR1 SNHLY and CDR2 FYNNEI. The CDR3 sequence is CASRRDRGVSPLHF. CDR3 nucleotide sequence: TGTGCCAGCAGGAGGGACAGGGGAGTCTCACCCCTCCACTTT. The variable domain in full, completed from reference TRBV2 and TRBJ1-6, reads EPEVTQTPSHQVTQMGQEVILRCVPISNHLYFYWYRQILGQKVEFLVSFYNNEISEKSEIFDDQFSVERPDGSNFTLKIRSTKLEDSAMYFCASRRDRGVSPLHFGNGTRLTVT.

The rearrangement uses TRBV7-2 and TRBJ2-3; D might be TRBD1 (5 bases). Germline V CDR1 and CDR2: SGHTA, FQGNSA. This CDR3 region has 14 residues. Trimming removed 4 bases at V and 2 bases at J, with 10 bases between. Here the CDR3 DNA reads TGTGCCAGCAGCTCCTCAGGGTCCACAGATACGCAGTATTTT. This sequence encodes CASSSSGSTDTQYF.

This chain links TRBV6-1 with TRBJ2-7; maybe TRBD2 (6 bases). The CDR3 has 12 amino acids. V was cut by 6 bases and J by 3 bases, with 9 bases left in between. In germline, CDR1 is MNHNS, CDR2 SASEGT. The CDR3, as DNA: TGTGCCAGCAGGGAGGGTAACTACGAGCAGTACTTC. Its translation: CASREGNYEQYF.

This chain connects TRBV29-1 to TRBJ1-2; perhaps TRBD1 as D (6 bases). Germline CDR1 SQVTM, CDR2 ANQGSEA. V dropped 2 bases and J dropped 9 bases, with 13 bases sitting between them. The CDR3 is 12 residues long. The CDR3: CSVEPGHDRYTF. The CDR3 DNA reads TGCAGCGTTGAACCGGGACACGACCGCTACACCTTC.

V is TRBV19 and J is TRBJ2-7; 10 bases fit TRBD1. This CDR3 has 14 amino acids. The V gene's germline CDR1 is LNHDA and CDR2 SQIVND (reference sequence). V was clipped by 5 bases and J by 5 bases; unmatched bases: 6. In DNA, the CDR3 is TGTGCCAGTAGTGACGGGACAGGGGTCCACGAGCAGTACTTC. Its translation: CASSDGTGVHEQYF.

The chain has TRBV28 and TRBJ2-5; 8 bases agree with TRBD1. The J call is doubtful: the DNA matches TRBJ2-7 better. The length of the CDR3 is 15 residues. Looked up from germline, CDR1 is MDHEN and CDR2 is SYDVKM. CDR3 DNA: TGTGCCAGCAGCCTTAGACAGGGGAACGCCTACGAGCAGTACTTC. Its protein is CASSLRQGNAYEQYF.

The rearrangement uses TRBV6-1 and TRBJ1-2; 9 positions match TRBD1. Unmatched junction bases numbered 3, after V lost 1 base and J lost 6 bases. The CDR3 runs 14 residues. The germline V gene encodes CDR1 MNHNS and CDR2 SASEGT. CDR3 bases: TGTGCCAGCAGTGAAGGGGGGACAGGGAATGGCTACACCTTC. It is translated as CASSEGGTGNGYTF.